The rows below give T cell receptor beta chains drawn from one sample of a study of cytomegalovirus exposure and HLA in healthy donors. TCRdb keeps only in-frame clones here, not all; method: immunoSEQ multiplex PCR. The table has 150,000 to 200,000 clones, roughly 85% seen once. Sequenced sample: PBMCs. The receptors were gathered from a man aged 18 to 35 in good health and CMV-seropositive. CDR3s include the opening cysteine and the closing phenylalanine or tryptophan. A D gene is named only where the DNA matches it firmly.

v_call,j_call,d_call,cdr3_aa,cdr3_nt
TRBV7-2,TRBJ2-7,-,CASSIQGPAYEQYF,TGTGCCAGCAGTATACAGGGCCCAGCCTACGAGCAGTACTTC
TRBV27,TRBJ2-5,TRBD2,CASSPRGGETQYF,TGTGCCAGCAGTCCCCGGGGAGGGGAGACCCAGTACTTC
TRBV27,TRBJ1-1,-,CASSPHRVPNTEAFF,TGTGCCAGCAGTCCTCACAGGGTCCCTAACACTGAAGCTTTCTTT
TRBV14,TRBJ2-1,-,CASSLAGTRNEQFF,TGTGCCAGCAGCCTGGCCGGGACTCGGAATGAGCAGTTCTTC
TRBV5-1,TRBJ2-7,TRBD1,CASSFRDRGGDKSHEQYF,TGCGCCAGCAGCTTCCGGGACAGGGGTGGCGACAAGAGTCACGAGCAGTACTTC
TRBV5-1,TRBJ1-6,-,CASSLSGSNSPLHF,TGCGCCAGCAGCTTATCCGGGTCGAATTCACCCCTCCACTTT
TRBV11-3,TRBJ2-1,TRBD2,CASSLGIAGGYNEQFF,TGTGCCAGCAGCTTGGGCATAGCGGGTGGGTACAATGAGCAGTTCTTC
TRBV27,TRBJ1-1,TRBD1,CASRPGQLTEAFF,TGTGCCAGCAGGCCGGGACAGTTGACTGAAGCTTTCTTT
TRBV5-6,TRBJ1-3,-,CASSLGGLSGNTIYF,TGTGCCAGCAGCTTGGGCGGCCTCTCTGGAAACACCATATATTTT
TRBV30,TRBJ2-7,-,CAWSVGQGSDEQYF,TGTGCCTGGAGTGTAGGGCAGGGTTCCGACGAGCAGTACTTC
TRBV5-4,TRBJ1-1,-,CASSLNRVISTEAFF,TGTGCCAGCAGCTTGAACAGGGTAATAAGCACTGAAGCTTTCTTT
TRBV28,TRBJ1-6,TRBD1,CASSLGEGTGTSSLHF,TGTGCCAGCAGTTTAGGAGAAGGGACAGGGACTTCGTCCCTCCACTTT
TRBV5-1,TRBJ2-7,TRBD2,CASKKTRRGGTTYEQYF,TGCGCCAGCAAAAAGACTCGGCGGGGGGGGACAACCTACGAGCAGTACTTC
TRBV7-9,TRBJ2-2,-,CASSPGSGPNTGELFF,TGTGCCAGCAGCCCCGGTAGCGGCCCGAACACCGGGGAGCTGTTTTTT
TRBV7-2,TRBJ2-2,TRBD1,CASSYRQGGIGELFF,TGTGCCAGCAGCTATCGACAGGGTGGGATCGGGGAGCTGTTTTTT
TRBV10-1,TRBJ2-3,-,CASRGPGRTDTQYF,TGCGCCAGCAGAGGTCCGGGGAGGACAGATACGCAGTATTTT
TRBV30,TRBJ2-7,TRBD1,CAWSVGAGGEQYF,TGTGCCTGGAGTGTAGGAGCAGGGGGAGAGCAGTACTTC
TRBV7-2,TRBJ2-3,-,CASSLEGMRDTQYF,TGTGCCAGCAGCTTAGAGGGGATGAGAGATACGCAGTATTTT
TRBV6-5,TRBJ2-3,-,CASSPLRTDTQYF,TGTGCCAGCAGTCCCCTACGCACAGATACGCAGTATTTT
TRBV6-5,TRBJ1-1,TRBD1,CASSLQGEGEAFF,TGTGCCAGCAGTTTACAGGGGGAGGGTGAAGCTTTCTTT
TRBV9,TRBJ2-1,TRBD2,CASSVSSGPTYNEQFF,TGTGCCAGCAGCGTCTCTAGCGGGCCGACCTACAATGAGCAGTTCTTC
TRBV19,TRBJ2-2,-,CASRAPNTGELFF,TGTGCCAGTAGGGCCCCGAACACCGGGGAGCTGTTTTTT
TRBV5-6,TRBJ2-7,-,CASSDITYEQYF,TGTGCCAGTTCCGACATCACCTACGAGCAGTACTTC
TRBV5-1,TRBJ2-3,TRBD2,CASSRGGLAGDTDTQYF,TGCGCCAGCAGCCGCGGAGGACTAGCGGGGGACACAGATACGCAGTATTTT
TRBV19,TRBJ1-4,-,CASSRDSSTNEKLFF,TGTGCCAGTAGTCGGGACTCCTCCACTAATGAAAAACTGTTTTTT
TRBV2,TRBJ2-6,TRBD1,CASSVGSGGWANVLTF,TGTGCCAGCAGTGTTGGGTCAGGGGGCTGGGCCAACGTCCTGACTTTC
TRBV5-8,TRBJ2-5,TRBD2,CASSELAGAIETQYF,TGTGCCAGCAGCGAACTAGCGGGAGCGATAGAGACCCAGTACTTC